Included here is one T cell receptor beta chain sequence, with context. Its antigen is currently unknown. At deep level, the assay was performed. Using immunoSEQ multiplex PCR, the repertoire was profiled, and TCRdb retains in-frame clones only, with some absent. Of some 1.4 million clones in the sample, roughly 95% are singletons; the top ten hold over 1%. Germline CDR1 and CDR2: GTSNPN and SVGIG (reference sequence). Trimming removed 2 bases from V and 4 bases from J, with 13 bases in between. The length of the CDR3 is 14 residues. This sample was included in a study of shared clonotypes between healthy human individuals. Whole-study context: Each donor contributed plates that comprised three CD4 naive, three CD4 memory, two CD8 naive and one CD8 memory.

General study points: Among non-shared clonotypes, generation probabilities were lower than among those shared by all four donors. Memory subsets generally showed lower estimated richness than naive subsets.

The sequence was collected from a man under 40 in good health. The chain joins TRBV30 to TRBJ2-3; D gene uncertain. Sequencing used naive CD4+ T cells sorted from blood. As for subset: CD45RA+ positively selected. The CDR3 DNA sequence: TGTGCCTGGAGTTGGACCGTTTTAGCAGATACGCAGTATTTT. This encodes CAWSWTVLADTQYF.